The clone carrying this TCR beta chain showed up just once. Assay: immunoSEQ multiplex PCR; the TCRdb copy retains only in-frame clones and omits some. The table records 150,000 to 200,000 clones, over 80% of them present only once. The entry originates in a study of blood T cell repertoires in COVID-19. The trim removed 1 base at V and 0 bases at J, leaving 5 bases unmatched. This CDR3 has 18 amino acids. Germline lookup yields CDR1 SGHTA and CDR2 FQGNSA. The sequencing sample was made of peripheral blood. V usage is TRBV7-2 and J usage is TRBJ2-2; TRBD2 matches at 10 bases. The TCR comes from a woman aged 80 or older with active or convalescent COVID-19. The CDR3 coding sequence is TGTGCCAGCAGCTTAGTTAGCGGGGGGCCTGCGAACACCGGGGAGCTGTTTTTT. Amino acids: CASSLVSGGPANTGELFF.